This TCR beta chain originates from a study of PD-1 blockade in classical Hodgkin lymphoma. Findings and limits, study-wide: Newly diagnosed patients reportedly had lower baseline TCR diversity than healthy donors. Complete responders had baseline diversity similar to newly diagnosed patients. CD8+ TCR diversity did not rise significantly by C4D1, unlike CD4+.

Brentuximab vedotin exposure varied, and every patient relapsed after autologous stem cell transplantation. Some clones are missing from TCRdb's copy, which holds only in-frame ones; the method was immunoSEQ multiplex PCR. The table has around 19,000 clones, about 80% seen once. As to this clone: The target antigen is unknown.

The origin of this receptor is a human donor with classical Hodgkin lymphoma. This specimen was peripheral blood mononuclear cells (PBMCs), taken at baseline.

CDR3 protein: CAWSVQRVSPLHF. The CDR3, as DNA: TGTGCCTGGAGTGTACAGAGGGTTTCACCCCTCCACTTT. J is TRBJ1-6 and V is TRBV30; no definite D call. The CDR3 sequence is 13 residues long. Germline assignment: CDR1 GTSNPN and CDR2 SVGIG (reference sequence). V lost 0 bases to trimming and J lost 9 bases, with 9 bases between them.